This TCR beta chain was identified during a study of OX40 agonist ivuxolimab in advanced cancers. In the case of this clone: Its antigen is undetermined.

Germline values: CDR1 MNHEY, CDR2 SVGAGI. J gave up 10 bases and V 6 bases, and 6 bases lay outside the gene matches. CDR3 length: 14 residues. Findings and limits, study-wide: Antigen specificity was not determined for the expanded peripheral T cells. Compared with others, partial responders at 0.1-3.0 mg/kg displayed clonal expansion among the lowest. Averaged across samples, CD8+ T cells carried more expanded clones than CD4+ did.

Using immunoSEQ multiplex PCR, the repertoire was profiled, and TCRdb retains in-frame clones only, with some absent. The sample lists approximately 100,000 clones; 90% were seen once. The cohort excluded patients with autoimmune disease history or systemic immunosuppression. The J gene is TRBJ1-6, the V gene TRBV6-5, with 10 bases matching TRBD1. The sequences come from CD4+ or CD8+ T cells sorted from blood, collected in a trial of the OX40 agonist ivuxolimab. This receptor was obtained from an adult with an advanced solid tumor such as melanoma, head and neck, liver or kidney cancer. The CDR3 DNA follows: TGTGCCAGCAGGCGGGACAGGGGCTTATCACCCCTCCACTTT. Protein sequence: CASRRDRGLSPLHF.